One sample yielded the 14 T cell receptor beta chains listed below, sequenced in a study of CD8 T cells in ankylosing spondylitis. Each CDR3 protein gets one entry after TCRdb re-called the 5' RACE reads with MiXCR. The table includes approximately 200,000 distinct CDR3 sequences, over 10% detected once. Sequenced sample: blood, either unsorted or a sorted T cell fraction (not recorded which). These receptors all stem from a male donor with ankylosing spondylitis or in good health (not recorded which).

The chain uses TRBV7-2 and TRBJ2-1; TRBD1 matches at 8 bases. This CDR3 is built from 14 residues. V was pared by 9 bases and J by 4 bases, with 8 bases of the junction left unmatched. Germline V gives CDR1 SGHTA, CDR2 FQGNSA. In DNA, the CDR3 is TGTGCCAGTGGGACAGGACCATATTACAATGAGCAGTTCTTC. This gives the protein CASGTGPYYNEQFF.

This rearrangement joins TRBV5-1 to TRBJ2-7, with D unresolved. The CDR3 consists of 13 residues. CDR1 and CDR2 (germline): SGHRS, YFSETQ. The ends were cut back, 2 bases at V and 5 bases at J, with 11 bases in the middle. The CDR3 bases are TGCGCCAGCAGCTTTTATGGCCCCCACGAGCAGTACTTC. It yields the protein CASSFYGPHEQYF.

This clonotype was counted only a few times. The rearrangement uses TRBV7-9 and TRBJ1-1; possible D gene TRBD1, 6 bases. Trimming removed 4 bases at V and 4 bases at J, with 19 bases between. CDR1 is SEHNR and CDR2 is FQNEAQ in the germline V gene (reference sequence). The CDR3 is 16 amino acids. This CDR3 is CASSYGGSPPGTEAFF. The CDR3 coding sequence is TGTGCCAGCAGCTACGGGGGCTCTCCTCCCGGCACTGAAGCTTTCTTT.

This clonotype has only a few counts. This rearrangement joins TRBV5-5 to TRBJ1-1; no reliable D call. This CDR3 is built from 15 residues. Per the germline V gene, CDR1 is SGHKS and CDR2 is YYEKEE (reference sequence). V was pared by 0 bases and J by 6 bases, with 15 bases between. CDR3 sequence (DNA): TGTGCCAGCAGCTTGGCCTTACTAACATCTTCTGAAGCTTTCTTT. Amino acid sequence: CASSLALLTSSEAFF.

The CDR3, as DNA: TGTGCCAGCAGTTTATCCCCCGGGCCGGGGAGGCATGAAGCTTTCTTT. Translation: CASSLSPGPGRHEAFF. V gene TRBV27 combines with J gene TRBJ1-1; D gene unclear. V gave up 0 bases and J gave up 7 bases, with 18 bases separating them. The CDR3 has 16 residues. The germline V gene has CDR1 MNHEY and CDR2 SMNVEV (reference sequence).

The chain links TRBV6-5 to TRBJ2-1; TRBD2 matches at 8 bases. The CDR3 runs 15 residues. The V gene end was trimmed by 2 bases and the J gene end by 8 bases; junction bases not matched to a gene: 8. Per germline, CDR1 MNHEY and CDR2 SVGAGI. The CDR3 DNA sequence: TGTGCCAGCAGTTACCCAGGACTAGCTTACGATGAGCAGTTCTTC. It specifies CASSYPGLAYDEQFF.

This clonotype was observed a few times. The chain employs TRBV12-3 or TRBV12-4 and TRBJ2-3, with D perhaps matching TRBD1 or TRBD2 (5 bases each). The V and J ends lost 7 bases and 0 bases respectively, with 14 bases between them. CDR3 length equals 15 residues. The CDR3 nucleotides are TGTGCCAGCACCCTAGGTTGGGGGAGCACAGATACGCAGTATTTT. Its protein product is CASTLGWGSTDTQYF.

This clonotype was seen a handful of times. The rearrangement joins TRBV20-1 to TRBJ2-7; 7 bases match TRBD2. Germline CDR1 and CDR2: DFQATT and SNEGSKA (reference sequence). The CDR3 has 16 residues. Germline trimming cut 1 base from V and 3 bases from J; bases unmatched to any gene: 12. CDR3 nucleotides: TGCAGTGCTAGAGGCTCAGCGGGGAACTTCAACTACGAGCAGTACTTC. Protein product: CSARGSAGNFNYEQYF.

In this sample, this clonotype turned up a few times. The V gene is TRBV11-2, the J gene TRBJ1-1; D is ambiguous. Trimming left V 6 bases short and J 0 bases short, with 8 bases between. The CDR3 contains 13 residues. Looked up from germline, CDR1 is SGHAT and CDR2 is FQNNGV. CDR3 DNA sequence: TGTGCCAGCAGTTGGCCCATGAACACTGAAGCTTTCTTT. Amino acid sequence: CASSWPMNTEAFF.

The rearrangement links TRBV6-1 to TRBJ1-5; 7 bases match TRBD1. J was trimmed by 0 bases and V by 5 bases; bases with no gene match: 1. Germline-derived CDR1 and CDR2 are MNHNS and SASEGT. This CDR3 is 14 amino acids long. In nucleotides, the CDR3 is TGTGCCAGCAGTACAGGGGCTAGCAATCAGCCCCAGCATTTT. Its protein is CASSTGASNQPQHF.

The CDR3 reads CSARGIQGLAGGLTSTDTQYF. The CDR3 region has the DNA TGCAGTGCTAGAGGAATCCAGGGACTAGCGGGGGGTTTAACTAGCACAGATACGCAGTATTTT. The rearrangement joins TRBV20-1 to TRBJ2-3; TRBD2 matches 15 bases. CDR1 and CDR2 (germline): DFQATT, SNEGSKA (reference sequence). The CDR3 is made up of 21 amino acids. V was clipped by 1 base and J by 0 bases; unmatched bases: 14.

This chain uses TRBV6-5 with TRBJ2-1, with 12 bases aligning to TRBD2. This CDR3 is 14 amino acids long. The trim removed 4 bases at V and 8 bases at J, leaving 3 bases unmatched. In germline, CDR1 is MNHEY, CDR2 SVGAGI. CDR3 protein: CASSSSGGAHEQFF. CDR3 DNA sequence: TGTGCCAGCAGTTCTAGCGGGGGGGCCCATGAGCAGTTCTTC.

This clonotype was seen only a few times. This chain joins TRBV7-8 and TRBJ2-1; the match to TRBD2 covers 13 bases. Germline V lookup: CDR1 SGHVS, CDR2 FQNEAQ. The CDR3 is 17 residues long. Trimming cost V 4 bases and J 8 bases; bases outside gene matches: 11. This CDR3 reads CASSSPPTSGGAYEQFF. For the CDR3, the DNA is TGTGCCAGCAGCTCACCTCCAACTAGCGGGGGGGCCTATGAGCAGTTCTTC.

This clonotype showed up many times. The genes are TRBV5-1 and TRBJ2-3; 12 bases map to TRBD2. V dropped 7 bases and J dropped 0; count of bases not matched to a gene: 6. The germline gives CDR1 SGHRS, CDR2 YFSETQ. The CDR3 has 16 amino acids. For the CDR3, the DNA is TGCGCCAGCCGACTAGCGGGAGTACGGAGCACAGATACGCAGTATTTT. Residues: CASRLAGVRSTDTQYF.